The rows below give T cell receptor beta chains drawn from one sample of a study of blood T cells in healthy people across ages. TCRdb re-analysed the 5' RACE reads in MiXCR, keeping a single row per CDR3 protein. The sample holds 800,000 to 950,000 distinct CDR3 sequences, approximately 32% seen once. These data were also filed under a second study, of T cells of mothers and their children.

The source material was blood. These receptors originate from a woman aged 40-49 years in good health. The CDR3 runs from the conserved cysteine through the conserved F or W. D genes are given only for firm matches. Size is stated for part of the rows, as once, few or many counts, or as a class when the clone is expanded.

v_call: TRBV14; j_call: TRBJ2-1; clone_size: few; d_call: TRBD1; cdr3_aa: CASSPQGDPGNEQFF; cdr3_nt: TGTGCCAGCAGCCCCCAGGGGGACCCGGGGAATGAGCAGTTCTTC
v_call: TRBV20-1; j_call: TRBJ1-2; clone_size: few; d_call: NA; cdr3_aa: CSAKVTGTRYGGYTF; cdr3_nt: TGCAGTGCGAAAGTCACCGGGACTCGGTATGGTGGCTACACCTTC
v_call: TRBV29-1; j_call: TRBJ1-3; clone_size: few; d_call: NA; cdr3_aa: CSVEAQLHSGNTIYF; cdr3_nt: TGCAGCGTTGAGGCGCAGCTTCACTCTGGAAACACCATATATTTT
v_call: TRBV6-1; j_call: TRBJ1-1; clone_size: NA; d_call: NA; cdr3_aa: CASSEAARADKNTEAFF; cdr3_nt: TGTGCCAGCAGTGAGGCCGCGCGGGCGGACAAGAACACTGAAGCTTTCTTT
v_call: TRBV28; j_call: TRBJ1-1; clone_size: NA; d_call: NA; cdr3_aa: CASSPRGASITEAFF; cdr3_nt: TGTGCCAGCAGTCCCCGGGGGGCGTCAATCACTGAAGCTTTCTTT
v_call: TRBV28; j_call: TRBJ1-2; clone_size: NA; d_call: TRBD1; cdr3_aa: CASSGTGVAYGYTF; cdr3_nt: TGTGCCAGCAGCGGTACAGGGGTTGCCTATGGCTACACCTTC
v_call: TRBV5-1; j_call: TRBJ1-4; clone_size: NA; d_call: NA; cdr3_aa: CASSSEGGPREKLFF; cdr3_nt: TGCGCCAGCAGCTCAGAAGGGGGGCCCCGGGAAAAACTGTTTTTT
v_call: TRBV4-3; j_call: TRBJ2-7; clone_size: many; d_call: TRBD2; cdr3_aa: CASSQEIVAGGPDYEQYF; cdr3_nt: TGCGCCAGCAGCCAAGAGATTGTAGCGGGGGGCCCTGATTACGAGCAGTACTTC
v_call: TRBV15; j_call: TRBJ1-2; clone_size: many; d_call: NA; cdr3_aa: CATSGGLQGGYTF; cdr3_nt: TGTGCCACCAGCGGGGGCCTCCAGGGAGGCTACACCTTC
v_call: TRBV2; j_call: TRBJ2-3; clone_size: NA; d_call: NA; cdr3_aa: CASSEADSSGTDTQYF; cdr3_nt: TGTGCCAGCAGTGAGGCGGATAGTTCGGGCACAGATACGCAGTATTTT
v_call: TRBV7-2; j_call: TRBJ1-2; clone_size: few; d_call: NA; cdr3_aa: CASSLGLGASGYTF; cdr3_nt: TGTGCCAGCAGCTTAGGGCTTGGGGCAAGTGGCTACACCTTC
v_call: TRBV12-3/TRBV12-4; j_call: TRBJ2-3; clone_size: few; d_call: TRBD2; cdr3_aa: CASSLVGTGGGDIDTQYF; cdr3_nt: TGTGCCAGCAGTTTAGTCGGGACTGGCGGGGGGGATATAGATACGCAGTATTTT
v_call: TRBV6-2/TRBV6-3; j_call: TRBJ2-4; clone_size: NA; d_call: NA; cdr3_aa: CASRNLRQESKNIQYF; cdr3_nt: TGTGCCAGCAGAAACCTTCGACAGGAATCTAAAAACATTCAGTACTTC
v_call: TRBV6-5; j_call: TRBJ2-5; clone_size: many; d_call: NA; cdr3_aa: CASSYSHETQYF; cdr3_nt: TGTGCCAGCAGTTACTCACATGAGACCCAGTACTTC
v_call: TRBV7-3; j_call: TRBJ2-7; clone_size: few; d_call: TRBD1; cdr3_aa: CASSSIWDRRTPYEQYF; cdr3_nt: TGTGCCAGCAGCTCCATTTGGGACAGAAGGACGCCCTACGAGCAGTACTTC
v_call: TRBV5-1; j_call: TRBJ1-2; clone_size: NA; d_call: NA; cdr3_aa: CASSLSGAVNYGYTF; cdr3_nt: TGCGCCAGCAGCTTATCAGGAGCCGTAAACTATGGCTACACCTTC
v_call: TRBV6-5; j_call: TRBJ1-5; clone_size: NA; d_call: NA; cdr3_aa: CASQGSNYQPQHF; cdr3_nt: TGTGCCTCCCAGGGGAGCAATTATCAGCCCCAGCATTTT
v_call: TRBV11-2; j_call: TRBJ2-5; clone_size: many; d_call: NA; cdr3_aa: CASSFHTQETQYF; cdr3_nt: TGTGCCAGCAGCTTCCATACACAAGAGACCCAGTACTTC
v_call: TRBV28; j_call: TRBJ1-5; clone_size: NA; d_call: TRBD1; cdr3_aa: CASSLQLGGPGGQPQHF; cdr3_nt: TGTGCCAGCAGTTTACAGTTGGGGGGCCCAGGGGGTCAGCCCCAGCATTTT
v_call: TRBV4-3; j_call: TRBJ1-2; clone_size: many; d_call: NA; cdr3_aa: CASSPSSGGNYGYTF; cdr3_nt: TGCGCCAGCAGCCCGAGCTCCGGGGGGAACTATGGCTACACCTTC
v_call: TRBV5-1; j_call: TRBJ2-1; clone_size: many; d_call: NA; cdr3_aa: CASKEGAVTYNEQFF; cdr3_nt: TGCGCCAGCAAGGAGGGAGCGGTCACCTACAATGAGCAGTTCTTC
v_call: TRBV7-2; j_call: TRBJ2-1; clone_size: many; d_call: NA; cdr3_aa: CASSGQGRNEQFF; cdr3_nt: TGTGCCAGCTCGGGGCAGGGAAGGAATGAGCAGTTCTTC
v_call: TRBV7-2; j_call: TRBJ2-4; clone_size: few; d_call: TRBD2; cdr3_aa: CASGSPGLAMASAKNIQYF; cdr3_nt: TGTGCCAGCGGCTCCCCGGGACTAGCGATGGCGTCAGCCAAAAACATTCAGTACTTC
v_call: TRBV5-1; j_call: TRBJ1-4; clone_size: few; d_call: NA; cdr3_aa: CASSPKYRGAGEKLFF; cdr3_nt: TGCGCCAGCAGCCCAAAGTACCGTGGGGCCGGTGAAAAACTGTTTTTT
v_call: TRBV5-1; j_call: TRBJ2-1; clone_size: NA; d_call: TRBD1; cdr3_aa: CASSFARQGYNEQFF; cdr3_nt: TGCGCCAGCAGCTTTGCCCGACAGGGCTACAATGAGCAGTTCTTC
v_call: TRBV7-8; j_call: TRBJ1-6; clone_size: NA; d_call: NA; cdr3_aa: CASSLPVNVNSPLHF; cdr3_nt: TGTGCCAGCAGCTTACCAGTCAACGTTAATTCACCCCTCCACTTT
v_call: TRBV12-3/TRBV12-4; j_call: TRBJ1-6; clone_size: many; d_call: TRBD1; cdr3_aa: CASSPPEGASPLHF; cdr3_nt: TGTGCCAGCAGCCCCCCCGAGGGGGCTTCACCCCTCCACTTT
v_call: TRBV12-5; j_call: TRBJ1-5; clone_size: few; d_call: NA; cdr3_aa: CASGLYPQRGNQPQHF; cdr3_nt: TGTGCTAGTGGTTTGTATCCTCAAAGAGGCAATCAGCCCCAGCATTTT
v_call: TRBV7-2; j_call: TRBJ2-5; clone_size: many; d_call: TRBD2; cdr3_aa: CASSPGTSGGETQYF; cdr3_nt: TGTGCCAGCAGCCCGGGGACTAGCGGGGGAGAGACCCAGTACTTC
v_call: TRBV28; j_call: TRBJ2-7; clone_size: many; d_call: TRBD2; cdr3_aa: CASSLIAGNYEQYF; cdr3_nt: TGTGCCAGCAGCCTTATAGCGGGGAACTACGAGCAGTACTTC
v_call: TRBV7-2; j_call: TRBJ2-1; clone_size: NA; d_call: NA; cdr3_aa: CASSLVGGPVMEQFF; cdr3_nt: TGTGCCAGCAGCTTGGTCGGGGGGCCCGTTATGGAGCAGTTCTTC
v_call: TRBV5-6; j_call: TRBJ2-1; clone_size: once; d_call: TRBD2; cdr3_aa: CASSYWTSLNEQFF; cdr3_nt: TGTGCCAGCAGCTACTGGACTAGCTTAAATGAGCAGTTCTTC
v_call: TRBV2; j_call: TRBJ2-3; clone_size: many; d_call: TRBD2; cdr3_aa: CASSWLAGTDTQYF; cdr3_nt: TGTGCCAGCAGTTGGCTAGCGGGGACAGATACGCAGTATTTT
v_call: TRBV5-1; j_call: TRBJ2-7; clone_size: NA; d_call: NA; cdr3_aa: CASSRTTGRDSYNEQYF; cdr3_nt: TGCGCCAGCAGCCGGACGACAGGGAGGGATTCCTACAATGAGCAGTACTTC
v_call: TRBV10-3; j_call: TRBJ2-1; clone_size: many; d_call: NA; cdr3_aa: CAISSGEYNEQFF; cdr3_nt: TGTGCCATTTCCTCGGGAGAGTACAATGAGCAGTTCTTC
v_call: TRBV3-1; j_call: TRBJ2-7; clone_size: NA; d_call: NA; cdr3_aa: CASGQEGSFYEQYF; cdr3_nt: TGTGCCAGCGGCCAAGAGGGGAGTTTCTACGAGCAGTACTTC
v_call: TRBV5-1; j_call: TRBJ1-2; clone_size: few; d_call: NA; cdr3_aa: CASATDSNYGYTF; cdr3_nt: TGCGCCAGCGCCACGGACAGTAACTATGGCTACACCTTC
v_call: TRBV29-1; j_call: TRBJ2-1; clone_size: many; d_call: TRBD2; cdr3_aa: CSVEEGVAGGEQFF; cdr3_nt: TGCAGCGTTGAAGAGGGGGTAGCGGGGGGTGAGCAGTTCTTC
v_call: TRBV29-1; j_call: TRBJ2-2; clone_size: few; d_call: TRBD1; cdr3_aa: CSGRQGVDTGELFF; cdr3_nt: TGCAGCGGCCGACAGGGGGTAGACACCGGGGAGCTGTTTTTT
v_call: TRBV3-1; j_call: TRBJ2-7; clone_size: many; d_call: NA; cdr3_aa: CASSHSDSHEQYF; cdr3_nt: TGTGCCAGCAGCCACTCGGACAGCCACGAGCAGTACTTC
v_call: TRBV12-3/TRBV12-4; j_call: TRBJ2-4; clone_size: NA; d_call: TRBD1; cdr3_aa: CASSWGTGGIIQYF; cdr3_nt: TGTGCCAGCAGTTGGGGGACAGGGGGTATCATTCAGTACTTC
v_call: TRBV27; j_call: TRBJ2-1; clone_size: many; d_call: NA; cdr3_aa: CASSLPSNEQFF; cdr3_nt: TGTGCCAGCAGTCTCCCTTCCAATGAGCAGTTCTTC
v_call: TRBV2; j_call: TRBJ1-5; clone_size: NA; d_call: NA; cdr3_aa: CASSEGWSSQGAQHF; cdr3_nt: TGTGCCAGCAGTGAAGGATGGTCGTCCCAAGGGGCCCAGCATTTT
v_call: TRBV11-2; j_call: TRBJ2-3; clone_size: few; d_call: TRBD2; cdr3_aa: CASSSETSGGMSDTQYF; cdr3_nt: TGTGCCAGCAGCTCAGAGACTAGCGGGGGGATGTCAGATACGCAGTATTTT
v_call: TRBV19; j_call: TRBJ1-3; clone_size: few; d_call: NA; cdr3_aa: CASKETDSGNTIYF; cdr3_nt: TGTGCCAGTAAAGAGACAGACTCTGGAAACACCATATATTTT
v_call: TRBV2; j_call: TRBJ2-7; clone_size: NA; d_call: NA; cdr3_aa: CASNLRGDLYEQYF; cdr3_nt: TGTGCCAGCAACTTAAGGGGGGATCTCTACGAGCAGTACTTC
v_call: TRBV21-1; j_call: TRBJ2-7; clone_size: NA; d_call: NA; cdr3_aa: CASSIAKTGYEQYF; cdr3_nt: TGTGCCAGCAGCATTGCGAAAACGGGCTACGAGCAGTACTTC
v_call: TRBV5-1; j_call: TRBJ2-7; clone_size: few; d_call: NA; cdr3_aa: CASSLGQSYNEQYF; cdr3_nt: TGCGCCAGCAGCTTGGGGCAGTCCTACAATGAGCAGTACTTC
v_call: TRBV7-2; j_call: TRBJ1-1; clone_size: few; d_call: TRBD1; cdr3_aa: CASSLRDRRSEAFF; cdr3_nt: TGTGCCAGCAGTTTAAGGGACAGGCGATCAGAAGCTTTCTTT